This is a list of T cell receptor beta chains from one sample in a study of CD8+CD57+ T cells in acquired aplastic anemia. TCRdb re-called the reads through MiXCR, storing one row per CDR3 protein. The sample yields roughly 290,000 distinct CDR3 sequences, 56% seen once. Source material: sorted CD4+, CD8+, or CD8+CD57+ T cells (not recorded which) from PBMCs. Receptors were obtained from a human donor with aplastic anemia. Both conserved end residues are part of each CDR3. A D gene is named only where the DNA matches it firmly. Clone size is not always given. Where it is, it says once, few, many or a class for expanded clones.

TRBV12-3/TRBV12-4,-,TRBJ1-2,-,CASSLDGDGYTF,TGTGCCAGCAGTTTAGATGGGGATGGCTACACCTTC
TRBV5-8,-,TRBJ2-1,-,CASSLAYFNEQFF,TGTGCCAGCAGCTTGGCCTATTTCAATGAGCAGTTCTTC
TRBV7-9,-,TRBJ1-2,-,CASSLGGSIGYGYTF,TGTGCCAGCAGCTTAGGGGGATCGATCGGTTATGGCTACACCTTC
TRBV20-1,TRBD1,TRBJ2-7,-,CSGSGGTYEQYF,TGCAGTGGGTCAGGGGGCACCTACGAGCAGTACTTC
TRBV5-1,TRBD2,TRBJ2-3,many,CASSSGASGGLYTDTQYF,TGCGCCAGCAGCTCGGGGGCTAGCGGGGGCCTCTACACAGATACGCAGTATTTT
TRBV7-9,TRBD1,TRBJ2-7,-,CASSLGQGVTYEQYF,TGTGCCAGCAGCCTGGGACAGGGGGTGACCTACGAGCAGTACTTC
TRBV20-1,-,TRBJ1-4,-,CSARDFGDEKLFF,TGCAGTGCTAGAGATTTCGGGGATGAAAAACTGTTTTTT
TRBV2,-,TRBJ1-4,-,CASIAAGRRTNEKLFF,TGTGCCAGCATCGCGGCTGGGCGCCGCACTAATGAAAAACTGTTTTTT
TRBV19,TRBD2,TRBJ2-1,-,CASSTGRERERGEQFF,TGTGCCAGTAGTACCGGTAGGGAGCGGGAGAGAGGTGAGCAGTTCTTC
TRBV7-9,-,TRBJ2-7,few,CASSPWTAVIGQYF,TGTGCCAGCAGTCCTTGGACGGCCGTCATCGGGCAGTACTTC
TRBV15,-,TRBJ2-7,-,CATSRARGANEQYF,TGTGCCACCAGCAGAGCCAGAGGGGCGAACGAGCAGTACTTC
TRBV6-1,-,TRBJ2-7,many,CAGSESEPYEQYF,TGTGCCGGCAGTGAATCTGAGCCCTACGAGCAGTACTTC
TRBV20-1,TRBD1,TRBJ2-7,-,CSARVGTGYEQYF,TGCAGTGCTAGAGTAGGGACAGGGTACGAGCAGTACTTC
TRBV7-2,TRBD2,TRBJ2-7,few,CASSPQGLAVYEQYF,TGTGCCAGCAGCCCTCAGGGACTAGCGGTGTACGAGCAGTACTTC
TRBV29-1,-,TRBJ2-5,-,CSVVGGLYQETQYF,TGCAGCGTTGTAGGGGGGTTGTACCAAGAGACCCAGTACTTC
TRBV15,-,TRBJ1-1,few,CATSRDSTGWSTEAFF,TGTGCCACCAGCAGAGATTCCACGGGGTGGAGCACTGAAGCTTTCTTT
TRBV3-1,-,TRBJ1-2,many,CASSQDRRTAMSGYTF,TGTGCCAGCAGCCAAGATCGACGGACAGCAATGTCTGGCTACACCTTC